This entry lists 27 T cell receptor beta chains sequenced from one sample in a study of blood T cell repertoires in COVID-19. Here immunoSEQ multiplex PCR was the method, and the copy in TCRdb shows in-frame clones only, minus some. The data hold about 170,000 clones, with roughly 90% observed a single time. Sequencing was done on a sample of PBMCs or T cells enriched from blood (not recorded which). These receptors originate from a woman in her 50s who had recovered from COVID-19.

Worth noting for this clone: Within the sample, other DNA sequences also encode this same CDR3. This sequence joins TRBV30 and TRBJ1-1; perhaps TRBD1 as D (6 bases). V was shortened by 0 bases and J by 2 bases, with 7 bases between the two germline ends. This CDR3 has 13 residues. Germline V lookup: CDR1 GTSNPN, CDR2 SVGIG (reference sequence). CDR3 in DNA: TGTGCCTGGAGTGTACAGGGAAACACTGAAGCTTTCTTT. This codes for CAWSVQGNTEAFF.

CDR3 residues: CAWEGGYGYTF. The CDR3 region has the DNA TGTGCCTGGGAAGGGGGTTATGGCTACACCTTC. J is TRBJ1-2 and V is TRBV30; possible D gene TRBD1, 6 bases. This CDR3 region has 11 residues. Germline V gene data show CDR1 as GTSNPN and CDR2 as SVGIG (reference sequence). V was pared by 5 bases and J by 5 bases, with 9 bases between.

The chain links TRBV7-8 to TRBJ2-1; 7 positions agree with TRBD2. The CDR3 is 16 residues long. CDR1 and CDR2 (germline): SGHVS, FQNEAQ. V lost 5 bases, J lost 0 bases, and 7 bases stayed unmatched. CDR3 DNA: TGTGCCAGCAGCGCTGGTTGGGAGGGCTCCTACAATGAGCAGTTCTTC. Amino acids: CASSAGWEGSYNEQFF.

V and J are TRBV19 and TRBJ1-2, with 8 bases lining up with TRBD1. Germline V gene lookup returns CDR1 LNHDA and CDR2 SQIVND (reference sequence). V lost 5 bases, J lost 3 bases, and 8 bases stayed unmatched. This CDR3 comprises 15 residues. The CDR3 loop reads CASSFMTGVDYGYTF. CDR3 in DNA: TGTGCCAGTAGTTTTATGACAGGGGTGGACTATGGCTACACCTTC.

This clone was counted a single time. V and J are TRBV12-5 and TRBJ2-2; 7 nucleotides agree with TRBD2. Germline CDR1 and CDR2: LGHNT and FRNRAP. Trimming cost V 8 bases and J 7 bases; bases outside gene matches: 7. CDR3 length equals 13 residues. The CDR3 bases are TGTGCTAGTCGGCGGGAGTGGGGCGGGGAGCTGTTTTTT. Amino acid sequence: CASRREWGGELFF.

The rearrangement joins TRBV9 to TRBJ2-1; possibly TRBD2 for D (5 bases). The CDR3 is 13 residues long. CDR1 is SGDLS and CDR2 is YYNGEE in the germline V gene. Trimming removed 0 bases from V and 9 bases from J, with 10 bases in between. The CDR3: CASSVAREGEQFF. CDR3 nucleotides: TGTGCCAGCAGCGTAGCTCGAGAGGGTGAGCAGTTCTTC.

The chain employs TRBV7-2 and TRBJ1-2; possibly TRBD1 for D (6 bases). V shed 3 bases and J shed 9 bases, with 14 bases lying between them. CDR1 is SGHTA, CDR2 FQGNSA, per germline. The CDR3 is made up of 13 amino acids. The CDR3 is CASSFDRSLSYTF. DNA for the CDR3: TGTGCCAGCAGCTTTGACAGGAGTCTAAGCTACACCTTC.

This clone was counted once. V gene TRBV7-6 combines with J gene TRBJ1-3, with TRBD1 identical over 11 bases. The CDR3 runs to 17 residues. Unmatched junction bases numbered 2, after V lost 1 base and J lost 0 bases. Germline V gene data show CDR1 as SGHVS and CDR2 as FNYEAQ. This CDR3 reads CASSLVGTGGSGNTIYF. As DNA, the CDR3 is TGTGCCAGCAGCTTAGTCGGGACAGGGGGCTCTGGAAACACCATATATTTT.

The chain uses TRBV27 and TRBJ2-7, with TRBD2 identical over 9 bases. Looked up from germline, CDR1 is MNHEY and CDR2 is SMNVEV (reference sequence). CDR3 size: 13 residues. Unmatched junction bases numbered 4, after V lost 6 bases and J lost 4 bases. The CDR3 region is CASSSGLAYEQYF. The CDR3 DNA is TGTGCCAGCAGCTCCGGACTAGCGTACGAGCAGTACTTC.

The chain links TRBV12-5 to TRBJ2-1, with 11 positions matching TRBD2. Trimming cost V 4 bases and J 4 bases; bases outside gene matches: 6. Per the germline V gene, CDR1 is LGHNT and CDR2 is FRNRAP. This CDR3 comprises 16 residues. The CDR3 nucleotides are TGTGCTAGTGGTTCTCTTAGCGGGAGGGGGTACAATGAGCAGTTCTTC. It codes for CASGSLSGRGYNEQFF.

This chain connects TRBV19 to TRBJ1-1, with TRBD1 matching over 7 bases. CDR3 length: 14 amino acids. Trimming at V came to 4 bases and at J to 1 base, leaving 3 bases not matched to a gene. Looked up from germline, CDR1 is LNHDA and CDR2 is SQIVND (reference sequence). The CDR3 spells CASSRQGANTEAFF. CDR3 sequence (DNA): TGTGCCAGTAGTAGACAGGGAGCGAACACTGAAGCTTTCTTT.

V and J are TRBV5-6 and TRBJ1-1; 7 positions match TRBD1. CDR1 is SGHDT and CDR2 is YYEEEE in the germline V gene. With V trimmed by 4 bases and J by 5 bases, 11 bases remained unmatched. The CDR3 covers 15 residues. For the CDR3, the DNA is TGTGCCAGCAGCCCGACAGGGCGGGTTCGGACTGAAGCTTTCTTT. This gives the protein CASSPTGRVRTEAFF.

The V and J genes are TRBV9 and TRBJ1-2; a weak D match, TRBD1 (6 bases). The ends were cut back, 0 bases at V and 4 bases at J, with 13 bases in the middle. Germline CDR1 SGDLS, CDR2 YYNGEE. This CDR3 region has 15 residues. The CDR3 loop is CASSVGGTLSYGYTF. The CDR3 DNA sequence: TGTGCCAGCAGCGTAGGAGGGACACTAAGCTATGGCTACACCTTC.

The CDR3 region has the DNA TGTGCCAGCAGCCAAGAGACAGGGTTCCAAGAGACCCAGTACTTC. Its translation is CASSQETGFQETQYF. The chain couples TRBV3-1 (or the pseudogene TRBV3-2) to TRBJ2-5, with 7 bases lining up with TRBD1. V gave up 0 bases and J gave up 1 base; unmatched junction bases: 2. The CDR3 spans 15 residues. CDR1 is LGHDT and CDR2 is YNNKEL in the germline V gene (reference sequence).

The chain carries TRBV7-9 and TRBJ2-7, with a possible D match to TRBD1 (6 bases). The germline V gene encodes CDR1 SEHNR and CDR2 FQNEAQ (reference sequence). The V end lost 5 bases, the J end lost 4 bases, and 18 bases lay between the germline ends. CDR3 length equals 15 residues. The CDR3 coding sequence is TGTGCCAGCAGCGGTAGGACAGCCCCATTTTACGAGCAGTACTTC. Protein product: CASSGRTAPFYEQYF.

The V gene is TRBV11-2, the J gene TRBJ2-3; D perhaps matches TRBD2 (5 bases). The V end was cut by 1 base, the J end by 2 bases, with 19 bases between. The CDR3 is 18 amino acids. CDR1 SGHAT and CDR2 FQNNGV come from the germline V gene. Here the CDR3 DNA reads TGTGCCAGCAGCTTAGCCTCCCGGACGGGAACACTCACAGATACGCAGTATTTT. Its translation is CASSLASRTGTLTDTQYF. Full variable domain (rest looked up from reference TRBV11-2 and TRBJ2-3): EAGVAQSPRYKIIEKRQSVAFWCNPISGHATLYWYQQILGQGPKLLIQFQNNGVVDDSQLPKDRFSAERLKGVDSTLKIQPAKLEDSAVYLCASSLASRTGTLTDTQYFGPGTRLTVL.

The table lists this clone with a count of one. The V and J genes are TRBV9 and TRBJ2-2, with 9 bases aligning to TRBD1. CDR1 is SGDLS and CDR2 is YYNGEE in the germline V gene. J lost 0 bases, V lost 4 bases, and 4 bases had no gene match. The CDR3 is made up of 16 amino acids. The CDR3 sequence is CASSNRQGANTGELFF. Here the CDR3 DNA reads TGTGCCAGCAGCAACCGACAGGGGGCGAACACCGGGGAGCTGTTTTTT.

The chain employs TRBV7-9 and TRBJ2-6; D ambiguous. Germline CDR1 and CDR2: SEHNR and FQNEAQ (reference sequence). The V end was cut by 5 bases, the J end by 2 bases, with 10 bases between. The CDR3 totals 15 residues. The CDR3 here is CASSLGGAGANVLTF. CDR3 nucleotide sequence: TGTGCCAGCAGCCTCGGTGGTGCTGGGGCCAACGTCCTGACTTTC.

The CDR3 region has the DNA TGTGCCAGCACCACCTCGGGGGTAGACTACGAGCAGTACTTC. Translation gives CASTTSGVDYEQYF. The rearrangement links TRBV28 to TRBJ2-7; maybe TRBD2 (6 bases). V gave up 7 bases and J gave up 3 bases, with 16 bases separating them. CDR1 and CDR2 from the germline V gene are MDHEN and SYDVKM. This CDR3 contains 14 residues.

This chain links TRBV7-2 with TRBJ1-4; 8 bases align to TRBD1. The CDR3 is 16 amino acids. Germline V gives CDR1 SGHTA, CDR2 FQGNSA. Losses at the gene ends were 3 bases for V and 5 bases for J; bases not matched to a gene: 8. The CDR3 coding sequence is TGTGCCAGCAGCTTTCAGTCGACAGGGGCGAATGAAAAACTGTTTTTT. Amino acids: CASSFQSTGANEKLFF.

The chain recombines TRBV5-6 with TRBJ2-5, with 7 nucleotides matching TRBD2. This CDR3 comprises 14 residues. CDR1 and CDR2 from the germline V gene are SGHDT and YYEEEE. V shed 0 bases, J shed 7 bases, and the junction held 6 bases outside the gene matches. CDR3 loop: CASSLGRDYGTQYF. The CDR3 coding sequence is TGTGCCAGCAGCTTGGGAAGGGACTATGGGACCCAGTACTTC.

This CDR3 reads CASSPQGLPNEKLFF. CDR3 DNA: TGTGCCAGCAGTCCGCAGGGACTTCCGAATGAAAAACTGTTTTTT. V gene TRBV6-5 combines with J gene TRBJ1-4; TRBD1 is a possible D gene (5 bases). Trimming pared 5 bases from V and 5 bases from J, leaving 15 bases between. The CDR3 has 15 residues. Per the germline V gene, CDR1 is MNHEY and CDR2 is SVGAGI.

The chain carries TRBV5-1 and TRBJ2-2; no clear D. The CDR3 is made up of 15 amino acids. In germline, CDR1 is SGHRS, CDR2 YFSETQ. V gave up 0 bases and J gave up 0 bases, with 6 bases separating them. Here the CDR3 reads CASSLASPNTGELFF. DNA for the CDR3: TGCGCCAGCAGCTTGGCCAGTCCGAACACCGGGGAGCTGTTTTTT.

Only one count was recorded for this clone. The chain uses TRBV18 and TRBJ2-2, with D tentatively TRBD1 (6 bases). Trimming cost V 3 bases and J 1 base, with 12 bases left between them. The CDR3 loop spans 16 amino acids. Germline V gene sequence: CDR1 KGHSH, CDR2 LQKENI. CDR3 coding DNA: TGTGCCAGCTCACCCCCCGCAGGGGTGAACACCGGGGAGCTGTTTTTT. It is translated as CASSPPAGVNTGELFF. Full variable domain (rest looked up from reference TRBV18 and TRBJ2-2): NAGVMQNPRHLVRRRGQEARLRCSPMKGHSHVYWYRQLPEEGLKFMVYLQKENIIDESGMPKERFSAEFPKEGPSILRIQQVVRGDSAAYFCASSPPAGVNTGELFFGEGSRLTVL.

Here the CDR3 reads CARSGDRRDTDTQYF. The CDR3 coding sequence is TGTGCCCGAAGCGGGGACAGGAGAGATACAGATACGCAGTATTTT. V usage is TRBV21-1 and J usage is TRBJ2-3; whether TRBD1, the table's D call, matches the DNA was not checked. TRBV21-1 is shown as a pseudogene. The CDR3 has 15 amino acids.

This rearrangement joins TRBV4-1 to TRBJ2-1, with D tentatively TRBD2 (6 bases). From germline, CDR1 is MGHRA and CDR2 YSYEKL. Trimming stripped 1 base from V and 9 bases from J, with 10 bases between. CDR3 length equals 13 residues. The CDR3 region has the DNA TGCGCCAGCAGCCAAGGCCCCGGGGGTGAGCAGTTCTTC. Protein product: CASSQGPGGEQFF.

This chain uses TRBV10-3 with TRBJ2-3; D may be TRBD2 (5 bases). This CDR3 is built from 15 residues. The germline gives CDR1 ENHRY, CDR2 SYGVKD. V was cut by 1 base and J by 5 bases, with 13 bases left in between. CDR3 in DNA: TGTGCCATCAGTGAGTTCAACGGGGTTAGAGATACGCAGTATTTT. Its translation is CAISEFNGVRDTQYF.